Sequencing of this T cell receptor beta chain was carried out in a study of PD-1 blockade in classical Hodgkin lymphoma. Across the whole study: Patients got intravenous nivolumab 3 mg/kg every 2 weeks. General observations from the study: Newly diagnosed patients reportedly had lower baseline TCR diversity than healthy donors.

Exposure to brentuximab vedotin varied, and each patient had relapsed following autologous stem cell transplantation. Concerning this clone: The antigen remains undetermined.

Libraries were prepared by immunoSEQ multiplex PCR; TCRdb keeps only in-frame clonotypes and omits some of them. The repertoire holds tens of thousands of clones, approximately 88% seen once, with 22% in the top ten. The clonotype comes from a human donor with classical Hodgkin lymphoma. Sequences were derived from peripheral blood mononuclear cells (PBMCs), sampled at baseline.

The CDR3 sequence: CASRPGQNTEAFF. In DNA form, the CDR3 reads TGTGCCAGCAGACCGGGACAGAACACTGAAGCTTTCTTT. The chain combines TRBV2 with TRBJ1-1; TRBD1 might be the D (6 bases). In germline, CDR1 is SNHLY, CDR2 FYNNEI. V was shortened by 6 bases and J by 1 base, with 9 bases between the two germline ends. The CDR3 runs to 13 residues.